Below, 7 T cell receptor beta chains from the same sample are listed, as sequenced in a study of T cell responses to AZD1222 COVID-19 vaccine (dated by TCRdb to about 2021). The library came from the immunoSEQ multiplex PCR assay. The table was pulled from immuneACCESS by TCRdb, which kept in-frame rearrangements only. Such tables lose some clones; where checked, under half of the loss comes from unresolved V genes, and the rest has no known cause. The sample yields about 85,000 clones; 70% to 90% were counted once. Roughly 5.2% of the sample is taken by the ten largest. This sample's time point label indicates: baseline before first vaccination. The input for sequencing was peripheral blood, taken on day 0 of AZD1222 vaccination. These receptors all stem from an adult in good health.

The CDR3, as DNA: TGTGCCAGCAGCTCGCCTCTCGGTCAACACGCCTACGAGCAGTACTTC. It encodes CASSSPLGQHAYEQYF. The V gene is TRBV7-9, the J gene TRBJ2-7, with D hard to call. Germline CDR1 is SEHNR and CDR2 is FQNEAQ (reference sequence). The CDR3 has 16 residues. V lost 4 bases to trimming and J lost 2 bases, with 18 bases between them.

This sequence joins TRBV6-2 or TRBV6-3 and TRBJ1-5; 9 bases align to TRBD1. This CDR3 comprises 14 residues. Germline V CDR1 and CDR2: MNHEY, SVGEGT. V lost 5 bases and J lost 7; bases outside the gene matches: 6. The CDR3 sequence is CASSPDRGGQPQHF. DNA of the CDR3: TGTGCCAGCAGTCCGGACAGGGGAGGCCAGCCCCAGCATTTT.

V and J are TRBV3-1 (or the pseudogene TRBV3-2) and TRBJ1-2; no reliable D call. CDR3 size: 15 residues. Germline lookup yields CDR1 LGHDT and CDR2 YNNKEL (reference sequence). V was pared by 4 bases and J by 2 bases, with 14 bases between. In DNA form, the CDR3 reads TGTGCCAGCAGCCTATCAAGTTTACAGAACTATGGCTACACCTTC. Amino acids: CASSLSSLQNYGYTF.

This chain joins TRBV28 and TRBJ2-5; D is perhaps TRBD1 (6 bases). Trimming removed 4 bases from V and 2 bases from J, with 17 bases in between. From germline, CDR1 is MDHEN and CDR2 SYDVKM. This CDR3 is built from 16 residues. The CDR3 DNA reads as TGTGCCAGCAGTTCGGGGACATTTGGTCGACAAGAGACCCAGTACTTC. Amino acids: CASSSGTFGRQETQYF. Variable domain in full (rest from reference TRBV28 and TRBJ2-5): DVKVTQSSRYLVKRTGEKVFLECVQDMDHENMFWYRQDPGLGLRLIYFSYDVKMKEKGDIPEGYSVSREKKERFSLILESASTNQTSMYLCASSSGTFGRQETQYFGPGTRLLVL.

The chain carries TRBV7-9 and TRBJ2-1; no firm D call. The germline V and J ends were trimmed by 0 bases and 7 bases, with 10 bases remaining between them. This CDR3 region has 14 residues. Germline loops: CDR1 SEHNR, CDR2 FQNEAQ (reference sequence). Here the CDR3 DNA reads TGTGCCAGCAGCTTAGCTGCGACGCCAAATGAGCAGTTCTTC. As protein: CASSLAATPNEQFF.

V and J are TRBV7-9 and TRBJ2-7; D uncertain. Germline CDR1 and CDR2: SEHNR and FQNEAQ (reference sequence). The CDR3 totals 12 residues. Trimming pared 1 base from V and 5 bases from J, leaving 6 bases between. The CDR3 DNA reads as TGTGCCAGCAGCTTAGGGGTCGACGAGCAGTACTTC. This translates into CASSLGVDEQYF.

V and J are TRBV25-1 and TRBJ2-2, with a tentative D call TRBD1 (6 bases). The CDR3 has 13 amino acids. Trimming cost V 8 bases and J 3 bases, with 10 bases left between them. From germline, CDR1 is MGHDK and CDR2 SYGVNS. The CDR3 region is CASSGQYTGELFF. The CDR3 region has the DNA TGTGCCAGCTCTGGACAGTACACCGGGGAGCTGTTTTTT. Using reference TRBV25-1 and TRBJ2-2 for the parts outside the CDR3, the full variable domain is EADIYQTPRYLVIGTGKKITLECSQTMGHDKMYWYQQDPGMELHLIHYSYGVNSTEKGDLSSESTVSRIRTEHFPLTLESARPSHTSQYLCASSGQYTGELFFGEGSRLTVL.